Sequencing of this TCR beta chain was carried out in a study of PD-L1 blockade in urothelial cancer. Study findings and constraints: At 3 weeks on treatment, tumor-associated clones expanded more with durable benefit.

Note on this clone: Its antigen is still unknown.

Generated by immunoSEQ multiplex PCR, the TCRdb table keeps only in-frame clones and is missing some. This sample carries 15,000 to 20,000 clones, around 81% of them seen once, and the ten largest clones take about 1.7%. In germline, CDR1 is MNHNS, CDR2 SASEGT. V gave up 5 bases and J gave up 6 bases, with 13 bases separating them. There are 13 residues in the CDR3. Time point meaning: peripheral blood 6 weeks after treatment start. The sequence was obtained from a man in his forties or fifties with urothelial cancer. Sequenced material: PBMCs, taken around atezolizumab (anti-PD-L1) treatment. This sequence joins TRBV6-1 and TRBJ2-5, with a tentative D call TRBD1 (7 bases). The CDR3 protein is CASSLTGRQTQYF. In nucleotides, the CDR3 is TGTGCCAGCAGTTTGACAGGGAGGCAGACCCAGTACTTC.